This entry describes one T cell receptor beta chain. Its matching antigen is unknown. Healthy donors acted as controls, with matching for age and sex. V shed 5 bases and J 8 bases; nucleotides not matched to a gene: 7. Germline V gives CDR1 SQVTM, CDR2 ANQGSEA. The length of the CDR3 is 13 residues. RNA totalling about 0.45 to 1 ug underwent reverse transcription with random hexamers. TCRdb processed the immunoSEQ multiplex PCR reads anew with MiXCR; each CDR3 protein has one entry. The repertoire has fewer than 200,000 distinct CDR3 sequences, about 95% of them found once; the top ten carry approximately 0.1%. The sample comes from a study of CD8 T cells in Susac syndrome. Study-level findings and limits: As the study acknowledged, the number of individuals who were part of its TCR sequencing and HLA analysis was relatively small.

The chain carries TRBV29-1 and TRBJ2-4, with 9 bases matching TRBD1. Sequenced: CD4+ T cells from PBMCs. The source is a human donor in good health. CDR3 nucleotides: TGCAGCGTTCAAACAGGGGGCTTTGACATTCAGTACTTC. Translating it yields CSVQTGGFDIQYF.